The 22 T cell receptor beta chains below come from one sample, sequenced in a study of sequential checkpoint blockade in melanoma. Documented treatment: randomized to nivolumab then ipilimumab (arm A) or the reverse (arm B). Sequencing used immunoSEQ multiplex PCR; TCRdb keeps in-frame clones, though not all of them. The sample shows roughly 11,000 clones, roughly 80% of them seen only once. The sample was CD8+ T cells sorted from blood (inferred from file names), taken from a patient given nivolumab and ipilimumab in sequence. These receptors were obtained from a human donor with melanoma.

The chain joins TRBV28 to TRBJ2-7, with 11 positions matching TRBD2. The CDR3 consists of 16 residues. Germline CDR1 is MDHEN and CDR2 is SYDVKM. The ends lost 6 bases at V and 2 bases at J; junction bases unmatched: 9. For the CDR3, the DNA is TGTGCCAGCAGCCGCCCTCATAGCGGGAGGGCCTACGAGCAGTACTTC. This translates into CASSRPHSGRAYEQYF.

The CDR3 reads CASSGGLAAGELFF. Here the CDR3 DNA reads TGTGCCAGCAGCGGGGGACTAGCGGCCGGGGAGCTGTTTTTT. This chain joins TRBV9 and TRBJ2-2; 11 bases are a match to TRBD2. Germline V lookup: CDR1 SGDLS, CDR2 YYNGEE. V trimming: 3 bases; J trimming: 6 bases; junction bases outside the gene matches: 1. This CDR3 has 14 residues.

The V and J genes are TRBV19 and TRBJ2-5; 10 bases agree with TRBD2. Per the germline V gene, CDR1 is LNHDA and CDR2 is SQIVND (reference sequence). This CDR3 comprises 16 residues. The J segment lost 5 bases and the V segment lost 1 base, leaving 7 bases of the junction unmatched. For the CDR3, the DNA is TGTGCCAGTAGTATAGGCCTAGCGGGGGTTCGGGAGACCCAGTACTTC. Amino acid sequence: CASSIGLAGVRETQYF.

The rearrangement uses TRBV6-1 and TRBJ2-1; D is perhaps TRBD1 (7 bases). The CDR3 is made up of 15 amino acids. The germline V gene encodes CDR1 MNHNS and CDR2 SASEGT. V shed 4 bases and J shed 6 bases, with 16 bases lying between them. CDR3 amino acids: CASSAGDSGSNEQFF. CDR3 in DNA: TGTGCCAGCAGTGCGGGGGACAGTGGTAGCAATGAGCAGTTCTTC.

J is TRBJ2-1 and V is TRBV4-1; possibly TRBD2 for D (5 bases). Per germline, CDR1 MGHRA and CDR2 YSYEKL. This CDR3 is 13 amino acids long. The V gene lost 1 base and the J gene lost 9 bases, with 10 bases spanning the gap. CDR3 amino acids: CASSQGSRGEQFF. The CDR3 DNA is TGCGCCAGCAGCCAAGGAAGCCGGGGTGAGCAGTTCTTC.

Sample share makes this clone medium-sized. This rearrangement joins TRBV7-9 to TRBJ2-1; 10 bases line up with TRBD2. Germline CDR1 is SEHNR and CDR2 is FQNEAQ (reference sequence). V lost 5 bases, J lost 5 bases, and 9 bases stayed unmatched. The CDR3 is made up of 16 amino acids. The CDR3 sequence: CASSAPPSGGDNEQFF. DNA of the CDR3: TGTGCCAGCAGCGCCCCCCCTAGCGGGGGAGACAATGAGCAGTTCTTC.

CDR3 in DNA: TGTGCCAGCAGCCCCGATCCGGGGGGCACAGATACGCAGTATTTT. Its protein product is CASSPDPGGTDTQYF. V is TRBV9 and J is TRBJ2-3; tentative D call: TRBD2 (6 bases). Germline lookup yields CDR1 SGDLS and CDR2 YYNGEE. This CDR3 is built from 15 residues. Trimming removed 4 bases from V and 1 base from J, with 13 bases in between.

The CDR3 here is CSVMAEEKLFF. The CDR3 nucleotides read TGCAGCGTTATGGCGGAAGAAAAACTGTTTTTT. The chain uses TRBV29-1 and TRBJ1-4; D gene uncertain. Germline CDR1 SQVTM, CDR2 ANQGSEA. The CDR3 loop spans 11 amino acids. V was cut by 5 bases and J by 8 bases, with 9 bases left in between. The variable domain in full, completed from reference TRBV29-1 and TRBJ1-4, reads SAVISQKPSRDICQRGTSLTIQCQVDSQVTMMFWYRQQPGQSLTLIATANQGSEATYESGFVIDKFPISRPNLTFSTLTVSNMSPEDSSIYLCSVMAEEKLFFGSGTQLSVL.

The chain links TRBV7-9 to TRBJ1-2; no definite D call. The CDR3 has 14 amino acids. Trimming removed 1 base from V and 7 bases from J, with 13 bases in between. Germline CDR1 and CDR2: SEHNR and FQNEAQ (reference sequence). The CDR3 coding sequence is TGTGCCAGCAGCTTAGGAGGTTCAGTCCCTGGCTACACCTTC. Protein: CASSLGGSVPGYTF.

The CDR3 DNA sequence: TGTGCCAGTAGCCGGTCCCACGGGGGCTACGAGCAGTACTTC. Translated, it gives CASSRSHGGYEQYF. This rearrangement joins TRBV19 to TRBJ2-7, with a possible D match to TRBD2 (6 bases). Germline CDR1 LNHDA, CDR2 SQIVND (reference sequence). Trimming stripped 6 bases from V and 3 bases from J, with 15 bases between. The CDR3 runs 14 residues.

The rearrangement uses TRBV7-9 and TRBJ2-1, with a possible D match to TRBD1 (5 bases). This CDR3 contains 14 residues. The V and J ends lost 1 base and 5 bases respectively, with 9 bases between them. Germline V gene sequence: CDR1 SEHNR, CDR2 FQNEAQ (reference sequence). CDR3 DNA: TGTGCCAGCAGCTTAGTTGGGGCCGACAATGAGCAGTTCTTC. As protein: CASSLVGADNEQFF.

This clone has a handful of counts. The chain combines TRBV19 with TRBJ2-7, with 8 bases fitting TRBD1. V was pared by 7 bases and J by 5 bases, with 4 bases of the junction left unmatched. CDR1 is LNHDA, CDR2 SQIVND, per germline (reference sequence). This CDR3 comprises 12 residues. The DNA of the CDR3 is TGTGCCAGTAAGCCGGACAGGGACGAGCAGTACTTC. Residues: CASKPDRDEQYF.

The DNA for the CDR3 is TGTGCCAGCAGCCAAGATAGAGAATCCTACAATGAGCAGTTCTTC. Its translation is CASSQDRESYNEQFF. The chain links TRBV4-2 to TRBJ2-1; D gene uncertain. The V gene lost 0 bases and the J gene lost 1 base, with 7 bases spanning the gap. The CDR3 spans 15 residues. The germline V gene has CDR1 LGHNA and CDR2 YNFKEQ.

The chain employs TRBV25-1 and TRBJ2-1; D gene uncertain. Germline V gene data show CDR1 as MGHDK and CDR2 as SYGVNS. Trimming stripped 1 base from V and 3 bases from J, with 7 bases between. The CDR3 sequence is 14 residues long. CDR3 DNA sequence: TGTGCCAGCAGTGAATTCCCTAGCTACAATGAGCAGTTCTTC. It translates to CASSEFPSYNEQFF. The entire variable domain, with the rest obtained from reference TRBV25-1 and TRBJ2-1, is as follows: EADIYQTPRYLVIGTGKKITLECSQTMGHDKMYWYQQDPGMELHLIHYSYGVNSTEKGDLSSESTVSRIRTEHFPLTLESARPSHTSQYLCASSEFPSYNEQFFGPGTRLTVL.

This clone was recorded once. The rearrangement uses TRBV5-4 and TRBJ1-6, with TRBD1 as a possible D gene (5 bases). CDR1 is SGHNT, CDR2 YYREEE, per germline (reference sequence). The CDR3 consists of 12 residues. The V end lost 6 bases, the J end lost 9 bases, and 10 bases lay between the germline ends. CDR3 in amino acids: CASTEGVSPLHF. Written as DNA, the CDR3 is TGTGCCAGCACCGAAGGGGTTTCACCCCTCCACTTT.

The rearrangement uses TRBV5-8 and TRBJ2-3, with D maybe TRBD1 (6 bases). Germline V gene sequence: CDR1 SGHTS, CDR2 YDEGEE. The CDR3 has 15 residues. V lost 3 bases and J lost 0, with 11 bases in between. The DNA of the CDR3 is TGTGCCAGCAGCTCTGGACAGACTAGCACAGATACGCAGTATTTT. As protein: CASSSGQTSTDTQYF.

The CDR3 reads CASRRDTQRETQYF. CDR3 DNA sequence: TGTGCCAGCAGGAGGGACACTCAACGGGAGACCCAGTACTTC. The V gene is TRBV6-5, the J gene TRBJ2-5, with D possibly being TRBD1 (6 bases). The CDR3 consists of 14 residues. Germline lookup yields CDR1 MNHEY and CDR2 SVGAGI. Trimming took off 6 bases at V and 5 bases at J, with 16 bases between the two ends.

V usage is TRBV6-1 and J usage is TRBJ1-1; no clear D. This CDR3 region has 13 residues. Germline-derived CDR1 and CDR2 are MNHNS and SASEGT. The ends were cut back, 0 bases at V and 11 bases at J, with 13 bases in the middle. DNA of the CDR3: TGTGCCAGCAGTGAAGCTGAGTTCTCATGGGCTTTCTTT. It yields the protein CASSEAEFSWAFF.

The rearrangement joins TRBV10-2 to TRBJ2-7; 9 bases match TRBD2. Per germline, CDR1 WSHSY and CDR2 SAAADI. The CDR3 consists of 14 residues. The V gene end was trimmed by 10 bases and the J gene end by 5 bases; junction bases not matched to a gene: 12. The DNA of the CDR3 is TGCGCCATCCCTTGGGCGGGAGGGCCCCACGAGCAGTACTTC. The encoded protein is CAIPWAGGPHEQYF.

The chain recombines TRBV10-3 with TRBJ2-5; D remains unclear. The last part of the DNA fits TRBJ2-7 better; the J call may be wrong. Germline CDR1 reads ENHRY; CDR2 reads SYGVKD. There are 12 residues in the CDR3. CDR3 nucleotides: TGTGCCATCAGTGAGGCAGACTACGAGCAGTACTTC. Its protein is CAISEADYEQYF.

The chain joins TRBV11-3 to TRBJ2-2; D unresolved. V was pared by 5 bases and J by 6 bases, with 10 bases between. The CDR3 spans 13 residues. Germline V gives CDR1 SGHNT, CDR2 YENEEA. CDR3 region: CASSGRLPGELFF. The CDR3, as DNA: TGTGCCAGCAGCGGGCGCCTTCCCGGGGAGCTGTTTTTT.

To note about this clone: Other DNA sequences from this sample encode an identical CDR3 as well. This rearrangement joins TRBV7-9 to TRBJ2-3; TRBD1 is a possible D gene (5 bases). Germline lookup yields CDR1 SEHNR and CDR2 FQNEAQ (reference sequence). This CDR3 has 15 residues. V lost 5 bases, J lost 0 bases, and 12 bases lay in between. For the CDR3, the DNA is TGTGCCAGCAGCCCCCCAGGGATTAGCACAGATACGCAGTATTTT. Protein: CASSPPGISTDTQYF.